Included here is one T cell receptor beta chain sequence, with context. Its antigen remains unidentified. These data belong to a study of cytomegalovirus exposure and HLA in healthy donors. Researchers ran the PCR with 60 Vbeta and 13 Jbeta primers. The protocol was immunoSEQ multiplex PCR, while the TCRdb copy is restricted to in-frame clones and leaves out a portion. This sample has approximately 150,000 clones, with 75% found just once. General observations from the study: TCR sequences were mostly rare, though some public TCRs occurred in many donors.

The TCR sequence derives from a male donor in good health and CMV-seronegative. The sample taken for sequencing was PBMCs.

In nucleotides, the CDR3 is TGTGCCAGCAGGCTCTCCCCGGCCAGGGTGAACACTGAAGCTTTCTTT. This sequence encodes CASRLSPARVNTEAFF. This chain uses TRBV6-6 with TRBJ1-1, with a weak D call TRBD1 (5 bases). Between the trimmed V and J ends, which lost 6 bases and 0 bases, there was a span of 17 bases. CDR3 size: 16 residues. From germline, CDR1 is MNHNY and CDR2 SVGAGI (reference sequence).